This T cell receptor beta chain was found in a study of T cell responses to AZD1222 COVID-19 vaccine. The protocol was immunoSEQ multiplex PCR, while the TCRdb copy is restricted to in-frame clones and leaves out a portion. The sample has about 130,000 clones; approximately 91% are singletons. The CDR3 consists of 16 residues. V lost 0 bases and J lost 6; bases outside the gene matches: 7. Germline assignment: CDR1 SGHAT and CDR2 FQDESV (reference sequence). The receptor's source is an adult who received the AZD1222 COVID-19 vaccine. This material consisted of peripheral blood, taken 28 days after the second AZD1222 dose. This chain links TRBV11-1 with TRBJ2-2, with TRBD2 identical over 7 bases. CDR3 nucleotides: TGTGCCAGCAGCTTAGCCCGACTAGCCCAGGCCGGGGAGCTGTTTTTT. Amino acids: CASSLARLAQAGELFF.